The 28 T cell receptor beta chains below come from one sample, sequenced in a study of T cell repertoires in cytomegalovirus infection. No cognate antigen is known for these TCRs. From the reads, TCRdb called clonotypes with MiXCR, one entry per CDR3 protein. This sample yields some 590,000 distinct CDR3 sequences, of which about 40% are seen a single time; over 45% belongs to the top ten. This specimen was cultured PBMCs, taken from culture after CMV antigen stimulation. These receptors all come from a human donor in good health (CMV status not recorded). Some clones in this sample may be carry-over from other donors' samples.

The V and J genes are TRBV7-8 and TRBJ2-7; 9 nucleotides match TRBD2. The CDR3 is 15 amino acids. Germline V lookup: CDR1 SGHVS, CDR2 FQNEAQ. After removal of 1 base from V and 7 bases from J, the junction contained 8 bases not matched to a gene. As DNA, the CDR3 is TGTGCCAGCAGCTTAGGTTTTAGCGGGGGCAATGAGCAGTACTTC. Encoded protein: CASSLGFSGGNEQYF. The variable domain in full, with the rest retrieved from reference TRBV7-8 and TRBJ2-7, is GAGVSQSPRYKVAKRGQDVALRCDPISGHVSLFWYQQALGQGPEFLTYFQNEAQLDKSGLPSDRFFAERPEGSVSTLKIQRTQQEDSAVYLCASSLGFSGGNEQYFGPGTRLTVT.

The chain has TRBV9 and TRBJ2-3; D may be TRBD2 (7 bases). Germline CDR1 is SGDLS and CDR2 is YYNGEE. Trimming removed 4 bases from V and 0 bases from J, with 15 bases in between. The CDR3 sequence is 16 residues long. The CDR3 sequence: CASSPRGASSTDTQYF. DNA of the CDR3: TGTGCCAGCAGCCCCCGGGGGGCATCTAGCACAGATACGCAGTATTTT.

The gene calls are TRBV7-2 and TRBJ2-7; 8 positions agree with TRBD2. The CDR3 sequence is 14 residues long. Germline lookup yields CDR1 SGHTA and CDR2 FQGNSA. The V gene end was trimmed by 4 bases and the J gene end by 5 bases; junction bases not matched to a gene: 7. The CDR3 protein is CASSSGGGGDEQYF. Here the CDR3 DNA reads TGTGCCAGCAGCTCGGGGGGGGGGGGTGACGAGCAGTACTTC.

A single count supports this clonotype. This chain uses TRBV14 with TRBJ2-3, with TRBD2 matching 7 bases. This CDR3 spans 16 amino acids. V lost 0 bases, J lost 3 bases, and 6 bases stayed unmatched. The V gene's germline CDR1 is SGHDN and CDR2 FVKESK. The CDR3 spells CASSQERGGRTDTQYF. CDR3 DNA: TGTGCCAGCAGCCAAGAGCGGGGAGGGAGGACAGATACGCAGTATTTT.

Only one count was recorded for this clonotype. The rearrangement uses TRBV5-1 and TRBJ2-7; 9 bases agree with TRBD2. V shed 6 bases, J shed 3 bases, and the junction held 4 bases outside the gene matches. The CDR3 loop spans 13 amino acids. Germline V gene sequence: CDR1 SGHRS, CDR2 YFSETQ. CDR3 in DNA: TGCGCCAGCACCGCGACTAGCGGCTACGAGCAGTACTTC. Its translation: CASTATSGYEQYF.

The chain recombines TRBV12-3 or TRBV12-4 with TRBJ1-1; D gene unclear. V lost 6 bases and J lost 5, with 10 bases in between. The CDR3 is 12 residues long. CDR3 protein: CASRPLSTEAFF. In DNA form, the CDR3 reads TGTGCCAGCAGGCCCTTGAGTACTGAAGCTTTCTTT.

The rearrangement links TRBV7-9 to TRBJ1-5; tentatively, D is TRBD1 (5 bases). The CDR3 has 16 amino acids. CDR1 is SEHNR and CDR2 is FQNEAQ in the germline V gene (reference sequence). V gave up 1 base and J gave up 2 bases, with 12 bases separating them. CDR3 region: CASSLDAGYGNQPQHF. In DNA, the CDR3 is TGTGCCAGCAGCTTAGATGCAGGGTACGGCAATCAGCCCCAGCATTTT.

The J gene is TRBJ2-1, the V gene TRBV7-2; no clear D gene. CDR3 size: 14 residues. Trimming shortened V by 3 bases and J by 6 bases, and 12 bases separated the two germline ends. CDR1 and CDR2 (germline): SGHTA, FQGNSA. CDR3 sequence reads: CASSLSRQVNEQFF. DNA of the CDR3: TGTGCCAGCAGCTTGTCTAGGCAAGTCAATGAGCAGTTCTTC.

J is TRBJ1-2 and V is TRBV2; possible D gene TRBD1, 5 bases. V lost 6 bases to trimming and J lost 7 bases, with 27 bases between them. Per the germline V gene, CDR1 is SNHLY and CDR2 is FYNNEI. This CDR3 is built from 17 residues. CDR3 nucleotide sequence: TGTGCCAGCAGACTCGGGACGGCTGTGACTATACGAGCTGGCTACACCTTC. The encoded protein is CASRLGTAVTIRAGYTF.

The CDR3 spells CAISEGTGGYEQFF. The CDR3 DNA follows: TGTGCCATCAGTGAAGGGACAGGGGGTTATGAGCAGTTCTTC. This rearrangement joins TRBV10-3 to TRBJ2-1, with 11 bases that match TRBD1. Germline values: CDR1 ENHRY, CDR2 SYGVKD. V shed 3 bases and J 8 bases; nucleotides not matched to a gene: 3. This CDR3 comprises 14 residues.

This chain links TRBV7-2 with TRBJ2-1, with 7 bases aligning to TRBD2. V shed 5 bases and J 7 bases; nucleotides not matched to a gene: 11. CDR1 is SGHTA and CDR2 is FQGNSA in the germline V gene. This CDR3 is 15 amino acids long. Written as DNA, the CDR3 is TGTGCCAGCAGCGAGAGGGAGGGCCGGTATAATGAGCAGTTCTTC. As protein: CASSEREGRYNEQFF.

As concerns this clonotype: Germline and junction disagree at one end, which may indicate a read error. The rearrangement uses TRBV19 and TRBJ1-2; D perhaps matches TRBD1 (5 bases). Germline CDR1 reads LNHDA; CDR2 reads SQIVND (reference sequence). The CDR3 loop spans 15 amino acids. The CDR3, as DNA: TGTGCCAGTAGTATCTCCCCCGGCTGGGGCTATGGCTACAACTTC. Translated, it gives CASSISPGWGYGYNF.

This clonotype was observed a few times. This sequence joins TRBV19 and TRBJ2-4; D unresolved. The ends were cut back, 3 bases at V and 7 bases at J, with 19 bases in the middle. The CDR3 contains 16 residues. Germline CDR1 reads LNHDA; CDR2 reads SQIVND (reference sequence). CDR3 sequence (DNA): TGTGCCAGTAGTATCTCCTGGACGGTTCCTACGAACATTCAGTACTTC. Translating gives CASSISWTVPTNIQYF. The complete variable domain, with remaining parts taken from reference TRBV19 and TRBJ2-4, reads DGGITQSPKYLFRKEGQNVTLSCEQNLNHDAMYWYRQDPGQGLRLIYYSQIVNDFQKGDIAEGYSVSREKKESFPLTVTSAQKNPTAFYLCASSISWTVPTNIQYFGAGTRLSVL.

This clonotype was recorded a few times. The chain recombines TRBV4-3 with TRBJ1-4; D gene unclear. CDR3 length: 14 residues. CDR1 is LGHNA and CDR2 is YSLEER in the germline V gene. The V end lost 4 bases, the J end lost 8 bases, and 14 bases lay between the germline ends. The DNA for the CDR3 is TGCGCCAGCAGCCCTCAGAGGCCCGGCGAAAAACTGTTTTTT. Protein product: CASSPQRPGEKLFF.

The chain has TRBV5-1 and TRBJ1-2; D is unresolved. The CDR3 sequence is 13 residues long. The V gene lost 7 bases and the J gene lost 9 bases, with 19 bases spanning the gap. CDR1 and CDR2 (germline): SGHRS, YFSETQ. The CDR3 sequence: CASGETGPRRYTF. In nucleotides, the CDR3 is TGCGCCAGCGGCGAGACGGGCCCCCGCCGCTACACCTTC.

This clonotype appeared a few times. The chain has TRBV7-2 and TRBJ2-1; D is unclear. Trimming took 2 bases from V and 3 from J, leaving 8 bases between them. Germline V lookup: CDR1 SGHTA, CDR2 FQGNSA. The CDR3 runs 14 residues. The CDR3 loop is CASSLSLDYNEQFF. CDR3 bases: TGTGCCAGCAGCTTATCATTGGACTACAATGAGCAGTTCTTC.

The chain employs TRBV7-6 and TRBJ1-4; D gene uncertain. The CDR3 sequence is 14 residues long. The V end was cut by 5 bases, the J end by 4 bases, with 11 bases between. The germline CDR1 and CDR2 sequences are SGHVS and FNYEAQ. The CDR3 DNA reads TGTGCCAGCAGCGCGGCGGCCGATAATGAAAAACTGTTTTTT. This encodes CASSAAADNEKLFF.

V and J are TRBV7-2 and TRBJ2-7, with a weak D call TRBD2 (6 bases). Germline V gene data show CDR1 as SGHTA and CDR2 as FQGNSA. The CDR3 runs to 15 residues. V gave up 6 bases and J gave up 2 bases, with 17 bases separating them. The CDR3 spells CASSLQGGGTYEQYF. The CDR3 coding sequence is TGTGCCAGCAGTCTCCAGGGTGGGGGGACCTACGAGCAGTACTTC.

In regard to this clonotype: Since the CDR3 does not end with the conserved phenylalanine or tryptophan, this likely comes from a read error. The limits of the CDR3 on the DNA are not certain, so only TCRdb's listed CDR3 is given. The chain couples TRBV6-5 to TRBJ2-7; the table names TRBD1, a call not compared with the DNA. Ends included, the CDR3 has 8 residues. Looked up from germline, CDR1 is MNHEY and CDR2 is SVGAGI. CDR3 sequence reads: CASSYSPL.

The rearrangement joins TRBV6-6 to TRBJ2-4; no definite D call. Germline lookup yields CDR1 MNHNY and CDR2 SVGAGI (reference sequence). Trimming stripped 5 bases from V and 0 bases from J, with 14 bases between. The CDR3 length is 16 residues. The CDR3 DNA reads TGTGCCAGCAGTCCCCGACTGGGCTTAGCCAAAAACATTCAGTACTTC. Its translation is CASSPRLGLAKNIQYF.

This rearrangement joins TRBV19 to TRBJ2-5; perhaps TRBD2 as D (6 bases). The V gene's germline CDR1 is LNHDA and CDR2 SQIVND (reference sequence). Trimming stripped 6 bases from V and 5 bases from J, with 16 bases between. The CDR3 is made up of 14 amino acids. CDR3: CASRRKGGVETQYF. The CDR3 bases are TGTGCCAGTAGGCGGAAGGGAGGCGTCGAGACCCAGTACTTC. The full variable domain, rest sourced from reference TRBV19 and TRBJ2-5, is DGGITQSPKYLFRKEGQNVTLSCEQNLNHDAMYWYRQDPGQGLRLIYYSQIVNDFQKGDIAEGYSVSREKKESFPLTVTSAQKNPTAFYLCASRRKGGVETQYFGPGTRLLVL.

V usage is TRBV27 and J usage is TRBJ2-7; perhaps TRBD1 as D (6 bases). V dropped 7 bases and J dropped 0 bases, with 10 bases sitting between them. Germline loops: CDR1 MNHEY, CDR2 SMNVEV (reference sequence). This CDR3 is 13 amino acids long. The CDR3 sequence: CASMGHLSYEQYF. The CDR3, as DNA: TGTGCCAGCATGGGACATCTCTCCTACGAGCAGTACTTC.

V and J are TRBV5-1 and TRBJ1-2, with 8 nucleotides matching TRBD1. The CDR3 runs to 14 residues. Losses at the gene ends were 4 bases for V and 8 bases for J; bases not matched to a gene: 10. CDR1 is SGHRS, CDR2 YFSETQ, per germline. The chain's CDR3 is CASSARQGRGGYTF. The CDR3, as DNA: TGCGCCAGCAGCGCCCGACAGGGGAGAGGAGGCTACACCTTC.

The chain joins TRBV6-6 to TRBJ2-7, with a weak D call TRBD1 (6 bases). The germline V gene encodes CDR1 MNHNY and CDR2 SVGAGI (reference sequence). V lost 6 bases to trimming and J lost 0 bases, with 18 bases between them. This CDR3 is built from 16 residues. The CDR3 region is CASSHSKQGSSYEQYF. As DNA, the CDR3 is TGTGCCAGCAGCCACTCCAAACAGGGCTCCTCCTACGAGCAGTACTTC.

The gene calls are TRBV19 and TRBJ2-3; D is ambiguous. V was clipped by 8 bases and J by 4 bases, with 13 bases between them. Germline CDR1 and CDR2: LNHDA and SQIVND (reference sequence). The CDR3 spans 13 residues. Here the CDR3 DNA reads TGTGCCAGTGGACCAGGTAGTGCAGATACGCAGTATTTT. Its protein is CASGPGSADTQYF.

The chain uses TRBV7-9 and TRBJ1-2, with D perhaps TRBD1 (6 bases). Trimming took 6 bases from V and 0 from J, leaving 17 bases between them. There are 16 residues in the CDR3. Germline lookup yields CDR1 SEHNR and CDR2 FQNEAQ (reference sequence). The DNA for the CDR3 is TGTGCCAGCAGTCACACACCGGACAGATCTAACTATGGCTACACCTTC. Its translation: CASSHTPDRSNYGYTF.

CDR3 loop: CASGLALTSDEQYF. Written as DNA, the CDR3 is TGTGCTAGTGGTTTGGCATTAACTAGTGACGAGCAGTACTTC. This chain links TRBV12-5 with TRBJ2-7; D may be TRBD2 (5 bases). CDR3 length: 14 amino acids. V gave up 1 base and J gave up 5 bases, with 12 bases separating them. Germline loops: CDR1 LGHNT, CDR2 FRNRAP.

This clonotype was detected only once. As DNA, the CDR3 is TGTGCCAGCAGTTACCGGCGAGGGGGAGAAGCTTTCTTT. It codes for CASSYRRGGEAFF. V usage is TRBV6-2 or TRBV6-3 and J usage is TRBJ1-1, with a weak D call TRBD1 (6 bases). CDR3 length equals 13 residues. Germline V CDR1 and CDR2: MNHEY, SVGEGT. Trimming cost V 2 bases and J 8 bases, with 12 bases left between them.